This entry lists 10 T cell receptor beta chains sequenced from one sample in a study of patients and donors after allogeneic stem cell transplantation. TCRdb independently ran MiXCR on the RT-PCR reads; one entry per CDR3 protein. Altogether about 960,000 distinct CDR3 sequences are present, under 20% being singletons, with the ten largest covering 6%. Specimen: blood, either unsorted or a sorted T cell fraction (not recorded which). The receptors stem from a human donor who was either an allogeneic HSCT recipient or a stem cell or donor lymphocyte infusion donor (not recorded which). It is not recorded whose cells these are; they may come from a transplant donor.

The J gene is TRBJ1-1, the V gene TRBV19, with D maybe TRBD1 (6 bases). The CDR3 consists of 14 residues. Trimming cost V 3 bases and J 3 bases, with 11 bases left between them. CDR1 is LNHDA and CDR2 is SQIVND in the germline V gene (reference sequence). The CDR3, as DNA: TGTGCCAGTAGTATGGTGGGGGGCGACACTGAAGCTTTCTTT. Protein product: CASSMVGGDTEAFF.

The chain employs TRBV13 and TRBJ1-1; tentatively, D is TRBD1 (6 bases). Trimming pared 0 bases from V and 4 bases from J, leaving 21 bases between. The CDR3 runs 18 residues. The germline CDR1 and CDR2 sequences are PRHDT and FYEKMQ (reference sequence). The CDR3 reads CASSLGLDRFTKGTEAFF. The DNA of the CDR3 is TGTGCCAGCAGCTTAGGCCTAGACAGGTTCACCAAGGGCACTGAAGCTTTCTTT.

Only a few counts were recorded for this clonotype. This chain uses TRBV11-2 with TRBJ1-1; 8 bases map to TRBD1. Looked up from germline, CDR1 is SGHAT and CDR2 is FQNNGV. The CDR3 contains 15 residues. The ends lost 1 base at V and 5 bases at J; junction bases unmatched: 6. The CDR3 bases are TGTGCCAGCAGCTTAGCTATCAGGGGGCGGACTGAAGCTTTCTTT. Translated, it gives CASSLAIRGRTEAFF.

This clonotype was seen only a few times. V is TRBV18 and J is TRBJ2-5; TRBD1 agrees at 7 bases. Germline V lookup: CDR1 KGHSH, CDR2 LQKENI. Trimming cost V 1 base and J 4 bases; bases outside gene matches: 0. The CDR3 sequence is 13 residues long. CDR3 residues: CASSPRDRETQYF. In nucleotides, the CDR3 is TGTGCCAGCTCACCACGGGACAGAGAGACCCAGTACTTC.

This chain joins TRBV7-3 and TRBJ2-1; 15 bases fit TRBD2. CDR3 size: 18 residues. Trimming removed 5 bases from V and 7 bases from J; junction bases left unmatched: 12. CDR1 and CDR2 from the germline V gene are SGHTA and FQGTGA. The CDR3 DNA is TGTGCCAGCAGCCCCGGACTAGCGGGAGGGCCGGGAAGAAATGAGCAGTTCTTC. Protein sequence: CASSPGLAGGPGRNEQFF. The full variable domain, rest sourced from reference TRBV7-3 and TRBJ2-1, is GAGVSQTPSNKVTEKGKYVELRCDPISGHTALYWYRQSLGQGPEFLIYFQGTGAADDSGLPNDRFFAVRPEGSVSTLKIQRTERGDSAVYLCASSPGLAGGPGRNEQFFGPGTRLTVL.

This sequence joins TRBV10-3 and TRBJ2-1; 10 bases align to TRBD2. With 5 bases clipped from V and 10 bases from J, the junction kept 5 bases outside the gene matches. Germline values: CDR1 ENHRY, CDR2 SYGVKD. This CDR3 has 13 residues. CDR3 DNA sequence: TGTGCCATCAGTCCTAGCGGGAGCGAGGAGCAGTTCTTC. This encodes CAISPSGSEEQFF.

The CDR3 sequence is CASSKPGQGAYEQYF. CDR3 bases: TGTGCCAGTAGCAAGCCGGGACAGGGGGCCTACGAGCAGTACTTC. The genes are TRBV19 and TRBJ2-7, with TRBD1 identical over 11 bases. The trim removed 6 bases at V and 2 bases at J, leaving 6 bases unmatched. Germline V gene sequence: CDR1 LNHDA, CDR2 SQIVND (reference sequence). The CDR3 consists of 15 residues.

This clonotype was seen more than once but under ten times. This rearrangement joins TRBV7-8 to TRBJ2-3; 8 positions agree with TRBD2. With V trimmed by 3 bases and J by 4 bases, 6 bases remained unmatched. The CDR3 has 15 amino acids. Germline V gene sequence: CDR1 SGHVS, CDR2 FQNEAQ. CDR3 loop: CASSFKKLAADTQYF. The CDR3 DNA reads as TGTGCCAGCAGCTTTAAAAAACTAGCGGCAGATACGCAGTATTTT.

The genes are TRBV5-8 and TRBJ2-7; D may correspond to TRBD1 or TRBD2 (5 bases each). V was clipped by 5 bases and J by 3 bases, with 24 bases between them. This CDR3 has 17 residues. Germline V gene sequence: CDR1 SGHTS, CDR2 YDEGEE. CDR3 nucleotides: TGTGCCAGCAGAATGCAACCTAAAACGGGACCTAACTACGAGCAGTACTTC. Its protein product is CASRMQPKTGPNYEQYF.

The chain joins TRBV4-3 to TRBJ2-5; D unresolved. V was pared by 4 bases and J by 2 bases, with 14 bases between. Germline values: CDR1 LGHNA, CDR2 YSLEER. CDR3 size: 15 residues. The CDR3 region has the DNA TGCGCCAGCAGCCCCGGCGTTGTGCCTCAAGAGACCCAGTACTTC. Amino acid sequence: CASSPGVVPQETQYF.